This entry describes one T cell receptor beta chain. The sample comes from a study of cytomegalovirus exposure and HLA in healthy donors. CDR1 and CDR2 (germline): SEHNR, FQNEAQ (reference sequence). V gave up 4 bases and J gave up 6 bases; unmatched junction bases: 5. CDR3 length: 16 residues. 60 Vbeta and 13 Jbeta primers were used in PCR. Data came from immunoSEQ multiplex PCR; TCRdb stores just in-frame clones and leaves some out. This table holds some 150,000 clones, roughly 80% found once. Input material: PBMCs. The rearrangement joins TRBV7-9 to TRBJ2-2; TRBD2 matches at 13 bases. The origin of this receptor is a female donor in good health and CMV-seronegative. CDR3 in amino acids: CASSSLAGGSAGELFF. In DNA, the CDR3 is TGTGCCAGCAGCTCACTAGCGGGAGGGAGTGCCGGGGAGCTGTTTTTT.